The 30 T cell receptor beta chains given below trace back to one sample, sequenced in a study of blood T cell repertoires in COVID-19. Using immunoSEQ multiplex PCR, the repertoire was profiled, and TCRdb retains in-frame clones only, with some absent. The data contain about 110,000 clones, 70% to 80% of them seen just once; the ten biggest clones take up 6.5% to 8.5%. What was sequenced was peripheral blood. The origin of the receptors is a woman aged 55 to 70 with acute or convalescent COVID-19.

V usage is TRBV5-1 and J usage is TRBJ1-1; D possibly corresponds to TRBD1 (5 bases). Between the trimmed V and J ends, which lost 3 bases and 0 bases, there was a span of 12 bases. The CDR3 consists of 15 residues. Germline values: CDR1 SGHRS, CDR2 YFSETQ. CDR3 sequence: CASSSRAGMNTEAFF. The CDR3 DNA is TGCGCCAGCAGCTCCAGGGCTGGCATGAACACTGAAGCTTTCTTT.

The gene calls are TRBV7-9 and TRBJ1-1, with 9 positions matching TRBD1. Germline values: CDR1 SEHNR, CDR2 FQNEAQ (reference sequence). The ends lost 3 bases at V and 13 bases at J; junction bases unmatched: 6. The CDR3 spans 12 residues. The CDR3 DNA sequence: TGTGCCAGCAGCTTGGGGGACAGGGCTGGTTTCTTT. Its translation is CASSLGDRAGFF. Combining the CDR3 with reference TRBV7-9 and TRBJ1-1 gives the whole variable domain DTGVSQNPRHKITKRGQNVTFRCDPISEHNRLYWYRQTLGQGPEFLTYFQNEAQLEKSRLLSDRFSAERPKGSFSTLEIQRTEQGDSAMYLCASSLGDRAGFFGQGTRLTVV.

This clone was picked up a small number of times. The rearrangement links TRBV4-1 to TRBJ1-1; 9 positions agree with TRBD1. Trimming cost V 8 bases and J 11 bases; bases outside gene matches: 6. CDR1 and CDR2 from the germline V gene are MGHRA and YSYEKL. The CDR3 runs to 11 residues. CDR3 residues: CASGRDRAAFF. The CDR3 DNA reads TGCGCCAGCGGCCGGGACAGGGCCGCTTTCTTT.

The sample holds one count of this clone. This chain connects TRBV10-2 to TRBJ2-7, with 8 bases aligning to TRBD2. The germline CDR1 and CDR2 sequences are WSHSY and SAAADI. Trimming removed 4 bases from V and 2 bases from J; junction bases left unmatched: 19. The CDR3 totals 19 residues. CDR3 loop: CASSGPRTDQRGRTYEQYF. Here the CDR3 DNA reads TGCGCCAGCAGTGGGCCCAGAACTGATCAGCGGGGGAGAACCTACGAGCAGTACTTC.

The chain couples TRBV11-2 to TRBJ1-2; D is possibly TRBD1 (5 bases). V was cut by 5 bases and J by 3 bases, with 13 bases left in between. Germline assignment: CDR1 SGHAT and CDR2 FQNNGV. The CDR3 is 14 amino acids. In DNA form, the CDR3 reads TGTGCCAGCAGCCCCGGAGGGGTAGACTATGGCTACACCTTC. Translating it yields CASSPGGVDYGYTF. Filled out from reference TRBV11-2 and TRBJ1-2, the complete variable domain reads EAGVAQSPRYKIIEKRQSVAFWCNPISGHATLYWYQQILGQGPKLLIQFQNNGVVDDSQLPKDRFSAERLKGVDSTLKIQPAKLEDSAVYLCASSPGGVDYGYTFGSGTRLTVV.

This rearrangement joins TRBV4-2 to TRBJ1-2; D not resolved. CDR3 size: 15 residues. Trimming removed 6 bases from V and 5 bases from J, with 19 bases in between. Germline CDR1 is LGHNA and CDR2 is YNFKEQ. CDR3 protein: CASSPEPSEGYGYTF. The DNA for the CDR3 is TGTGCCAGCAGTCCGGAGCCCTCGGAGGGTTATGGCTACACCTTC.

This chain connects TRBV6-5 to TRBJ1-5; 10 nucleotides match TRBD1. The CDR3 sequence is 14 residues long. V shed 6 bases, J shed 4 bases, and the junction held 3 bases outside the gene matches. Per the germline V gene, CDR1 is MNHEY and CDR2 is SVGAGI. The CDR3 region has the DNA TGTGCCAGCAGGACAGGGGGCGGGAATCAGCCCCAGCATTTT. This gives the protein CASRTGGGNQPQHF.

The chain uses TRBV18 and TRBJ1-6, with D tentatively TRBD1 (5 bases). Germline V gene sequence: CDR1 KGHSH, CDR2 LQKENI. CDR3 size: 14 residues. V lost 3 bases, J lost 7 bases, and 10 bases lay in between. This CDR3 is CASSPAGLNSPLHF. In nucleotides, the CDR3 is TGTGCCAGCTCACCCGCAGGGTTGAATTCACCCCTCCACTTT.

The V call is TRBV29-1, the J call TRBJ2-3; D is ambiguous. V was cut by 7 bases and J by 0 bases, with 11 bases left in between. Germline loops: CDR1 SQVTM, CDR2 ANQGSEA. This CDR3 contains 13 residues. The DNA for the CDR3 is TGCAGCGCGGAAATTACAAGCACAGATACGCAGTATTTT. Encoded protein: CSAEITSTDTQYF.

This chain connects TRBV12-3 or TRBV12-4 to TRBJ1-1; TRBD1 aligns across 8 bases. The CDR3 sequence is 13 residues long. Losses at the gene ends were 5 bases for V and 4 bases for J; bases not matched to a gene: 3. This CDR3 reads CASSTQGATEAFF. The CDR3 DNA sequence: TGTGCCAGCAGTACTCAGGGGGCCACTGAAGCTTTCTTT.

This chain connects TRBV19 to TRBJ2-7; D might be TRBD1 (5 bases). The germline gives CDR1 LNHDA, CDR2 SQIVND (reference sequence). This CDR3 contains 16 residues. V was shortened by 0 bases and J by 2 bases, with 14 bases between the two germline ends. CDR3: CASSIDLVQGTYEQYF. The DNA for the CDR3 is TGTGCCAGTAGTATAGATCTGGTGCAGGGAACCTACGAGCAGTACTTC.

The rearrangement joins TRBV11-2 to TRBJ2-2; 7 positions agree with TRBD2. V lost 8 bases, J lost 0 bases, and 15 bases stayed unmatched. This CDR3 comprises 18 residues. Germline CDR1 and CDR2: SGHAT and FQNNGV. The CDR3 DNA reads TGTGCCAGCTCTTCGCGGGGGTACATATCCGCGAACACCGGGGAGCTGTTTTTT. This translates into CASSSRGYISANTGELFF.

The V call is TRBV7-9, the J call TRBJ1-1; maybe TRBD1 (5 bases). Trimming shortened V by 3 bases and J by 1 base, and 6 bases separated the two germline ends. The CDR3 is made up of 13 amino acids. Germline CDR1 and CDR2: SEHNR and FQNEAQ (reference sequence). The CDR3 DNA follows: TGTGCCAGCAGCTTGCAGGGGAACACTGAAGCTTTCTTT. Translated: CASSLQGNTEAFF.

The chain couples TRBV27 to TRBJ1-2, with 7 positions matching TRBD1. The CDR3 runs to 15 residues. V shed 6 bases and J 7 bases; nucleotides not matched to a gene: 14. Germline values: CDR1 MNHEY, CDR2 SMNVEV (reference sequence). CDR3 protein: CASSATGIYAGGYTF. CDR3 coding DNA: TGTGCCAGCAGCGCGACAGGGATTTATGCGGGTGGCTACACCTTC.

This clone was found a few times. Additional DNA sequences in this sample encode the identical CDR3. CDR3 sequence: CASSLEGQIAEAFF. The CDR3 coding sequence is TGTGCCAGCAGCTTAGAGGGACAGATTGCTGAAGCTTTCTTT. V and J are TRBV7-9 and TRBJ1-1, with 7 bases lining up with TRBD1. The germline V gene has CDR1 SEHNR and CDR2 FQNEAQ (reference sequence). With V trimmed by 1 base and J by 6 bases, 5 bases remained unmatched. The CDR3 length is 14 residues. Full variable domain (rest looked up from reference TRBV7-9 and TRBJ1-1): DTGVSQNPRHKITKRGQNVTFRCDPISEHNRLYWYRQTLGQGPEFLTYFQNEAQLEKSRLLSDRFSAERPKGSFSTLEIQRTEQGDSAMYLCASSLEGQIAEAFFGQGTRLTVV.

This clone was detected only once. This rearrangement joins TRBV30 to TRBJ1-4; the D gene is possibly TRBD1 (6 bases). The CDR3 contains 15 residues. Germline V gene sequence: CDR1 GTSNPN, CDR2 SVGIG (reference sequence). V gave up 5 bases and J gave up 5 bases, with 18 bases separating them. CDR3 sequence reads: CAWAQKTGSNEKLFF. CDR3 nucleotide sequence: TGTGCCTGGGCCCAAAAGACAGGTTCAAATGAAAAACTGTTTTTT.

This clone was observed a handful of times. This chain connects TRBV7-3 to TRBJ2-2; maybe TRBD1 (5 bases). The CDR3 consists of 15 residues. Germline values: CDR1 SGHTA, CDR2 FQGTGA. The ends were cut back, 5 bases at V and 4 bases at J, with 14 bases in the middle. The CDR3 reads CASSPRGGSTGELFF. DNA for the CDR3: TGTGCCAGCAGCCCAAGGGGCGGCTCCACCGGGGAGCTGTTTTTT.

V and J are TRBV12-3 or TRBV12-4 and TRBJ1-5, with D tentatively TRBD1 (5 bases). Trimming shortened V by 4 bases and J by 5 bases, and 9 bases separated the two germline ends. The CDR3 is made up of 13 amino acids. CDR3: CASSSDKHQPQHF. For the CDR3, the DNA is TGTGCCAGCAGTTCGGACAAGCATCAGCCCCAGCATTTT.

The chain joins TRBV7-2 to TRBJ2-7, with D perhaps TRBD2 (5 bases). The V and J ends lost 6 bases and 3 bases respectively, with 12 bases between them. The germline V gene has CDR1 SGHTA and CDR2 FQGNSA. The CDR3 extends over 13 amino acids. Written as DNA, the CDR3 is TGTGCCAGCAGTCAGACTGGAGGCTACGAGCAGTACTTC. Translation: CASSQTGGYEQYF. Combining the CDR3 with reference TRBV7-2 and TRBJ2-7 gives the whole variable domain GAGVSQSPSNKVTEKGKDVELRCDPISGHTALYWYRQSLGQGLEFLIYFQGNSAPDKSGLPSDRFSAERTGGSVSTLTIQRTQQEDSAVYLCASSQTGGYEQYFGPGTRLTVT.

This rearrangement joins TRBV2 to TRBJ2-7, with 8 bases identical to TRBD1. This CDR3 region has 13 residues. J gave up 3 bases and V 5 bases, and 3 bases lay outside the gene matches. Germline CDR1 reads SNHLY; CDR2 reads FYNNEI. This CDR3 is CASSRTGRYEQYF. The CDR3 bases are TGTGCCAGCAGTCGGACAGGGCGCTACGAGCAGTACTTC.

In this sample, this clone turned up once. The CDR3 here is CASSVGGQGETEAFF. DNA for the CDR3: TGTGCCAGCAGCGTAGGCGGACAGGGTGAGACTGAAGCTTTCTTT. V and J are TRBV9 and TRBJ1-1, with 8 bases that match TRBD1. V lost 0 bases to trimming and J lost 5 bases; unmatched junction nucleotides: 6. CDR3 length: 15 residues. CDR1 is SGDLS and CDR2 is YYNGEE in the germline V gene. Using reference TRBV9 and TRBJ1-1 for the parts outside the CDR3, the full variable domain is DSGVTQTPKHLITATGQRVTLRCSPRSGDLSVYWYQQSLDQGLQFLIQYYNGEERAKGNILERFSAQQFPDLHSELNLSSLELGDSALYFCASSVGGQGETEAFFGQGTRLTVV.

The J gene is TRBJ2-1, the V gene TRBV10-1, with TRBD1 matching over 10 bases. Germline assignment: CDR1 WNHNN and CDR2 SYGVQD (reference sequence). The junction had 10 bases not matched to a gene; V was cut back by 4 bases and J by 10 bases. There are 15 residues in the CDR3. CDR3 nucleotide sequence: TGCGCCAGCAGTGTCTCCGGGACAGGGGTTCAAGAGCAGTTCTTC. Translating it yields CASSVSGTGVQEQFF.

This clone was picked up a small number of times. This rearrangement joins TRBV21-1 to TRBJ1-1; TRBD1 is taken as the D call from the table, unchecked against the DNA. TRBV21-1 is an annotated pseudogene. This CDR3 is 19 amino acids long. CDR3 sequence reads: CASSKGMTGGPLYYTEAFF. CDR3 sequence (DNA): TGTGCCAGCAGCAAAGGTATGACAGGGGGTCCCCTTTACTACACTGAAGCTTTCTTT.

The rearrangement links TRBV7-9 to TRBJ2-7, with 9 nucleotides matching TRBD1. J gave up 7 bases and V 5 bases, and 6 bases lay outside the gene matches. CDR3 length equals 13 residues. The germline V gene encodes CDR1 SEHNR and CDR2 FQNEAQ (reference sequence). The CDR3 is CASSGTGRGEQYF. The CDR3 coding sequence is TGTGCCAGCAGCGGGACAGGGCGGGGGGAGCAGTACTTC.

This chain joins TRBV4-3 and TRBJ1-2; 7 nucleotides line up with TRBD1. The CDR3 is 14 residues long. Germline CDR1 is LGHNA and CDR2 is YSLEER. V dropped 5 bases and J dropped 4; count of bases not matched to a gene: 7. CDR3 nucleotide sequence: TGCGCCAGCAGCAGGGACAGACCATCCTATGGCTACACCTTC. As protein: CASSRDRPSYGYTF.

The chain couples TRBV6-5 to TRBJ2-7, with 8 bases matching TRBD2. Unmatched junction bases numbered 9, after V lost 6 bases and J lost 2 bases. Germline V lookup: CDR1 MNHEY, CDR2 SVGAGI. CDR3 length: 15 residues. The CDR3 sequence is CASRDAAGAAYEQYF. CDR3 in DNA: TGTGCCAGCAGAGACGCAGCGGGGGCCGCCTACGAGCAGTACTTC.

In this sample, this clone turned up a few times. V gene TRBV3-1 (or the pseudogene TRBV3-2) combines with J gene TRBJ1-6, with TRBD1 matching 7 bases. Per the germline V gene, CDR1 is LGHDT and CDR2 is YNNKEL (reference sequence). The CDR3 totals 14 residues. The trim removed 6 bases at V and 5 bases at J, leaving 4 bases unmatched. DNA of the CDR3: TGTGCCAGCAGACCTGGACAGGATAATTCACCCCTCCACTTT. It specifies CASRPGQDNSPLHF.

CDR3 region: CASRTDSPNTEAFF. The CDR3 DNA is TGTGCCAGCAGAACGGACAGTCCGAACACTGAAGCTTTCTTT. This chain links TRBV5-4 with TRBJ1-1; a weak D match, TRBD1 (6 bases). The CDR3 spans 14 residues. CDR1 SGHNT and CDR2 YYREEE come from the germline V gene (reference sequence). Trimming stripped 5 bases from V and 1 base from J, with 12 bases between.

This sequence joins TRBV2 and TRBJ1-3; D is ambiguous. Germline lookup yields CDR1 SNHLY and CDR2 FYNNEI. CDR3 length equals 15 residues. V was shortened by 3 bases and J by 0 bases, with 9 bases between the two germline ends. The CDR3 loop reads CASSEMTNSGNTIYF. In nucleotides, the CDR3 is TGTGCCAGCAGTGAGATGACAAACTCTGGAAACACCATATATTTT.

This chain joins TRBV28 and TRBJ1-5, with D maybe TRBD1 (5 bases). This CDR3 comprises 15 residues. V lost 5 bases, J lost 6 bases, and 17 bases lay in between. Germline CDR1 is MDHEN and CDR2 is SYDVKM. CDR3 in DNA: TGTGCCAGCAGTCGGACACTCACGAGTGGTCAGCCCCAGCATTTT. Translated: CASSRTLTSGQPQHF.